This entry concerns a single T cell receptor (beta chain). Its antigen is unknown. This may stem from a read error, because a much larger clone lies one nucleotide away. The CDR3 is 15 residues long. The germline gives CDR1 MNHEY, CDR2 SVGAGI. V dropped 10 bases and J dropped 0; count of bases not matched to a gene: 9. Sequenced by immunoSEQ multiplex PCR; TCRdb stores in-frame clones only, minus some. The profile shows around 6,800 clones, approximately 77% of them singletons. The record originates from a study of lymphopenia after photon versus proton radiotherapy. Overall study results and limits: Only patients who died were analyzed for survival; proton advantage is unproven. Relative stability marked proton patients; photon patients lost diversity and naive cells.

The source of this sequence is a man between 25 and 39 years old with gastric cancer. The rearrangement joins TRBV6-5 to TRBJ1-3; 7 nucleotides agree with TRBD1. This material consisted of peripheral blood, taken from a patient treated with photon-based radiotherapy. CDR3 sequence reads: CAIQQGRSSGNTIYF. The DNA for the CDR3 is TGTGCCATTCAACAGGGGAGGTCCTCTGGAAACACCATATATTTT.